This T cell receptor (beta chain) appears in the sequencing data of a study of CD8 T cells in Susac syndrome. Looking at the study overall: Patients with Susac syndrome were, at the time of blood collection, therapy-naive, maintained on corticosteroids, or maintained on intravenous immunoglobulin alone.

The CDR3 is 13 residues long. The germline V gene encodes CDR1 DFQATT and CDR2 SNEGSKA (reference sequence). Trimming removed 6 bases from V and 7 bases from J; junction bases left unmatched: 11. About this clonotype itself: Its antigen is currently unknown.

Broader study findings: Within total CD8+ repertoires, over 15 Susac-specific public clones were found, and within CD8+ TEMRA repertoires, about five.

RNA was extracted with the RNeasy kit, and a quantity of roughly 0.5 to 1 ug was reverse transcribed using random hexamers. TCR beta CDR3 was amplified by immunoSEQ multiplex PCR. This amplification extended across 54 Vbeta and 13 Jbeta segments. TCRdb passed the immunoSEQ multiplex PCR reads through MiXCR, listing each CDR3 protein once. The repertoire holds around 150,000 distinct CDR3 sequences, with around 95% as singletons. The chain combines TRBV20-1 with TRBJ1-1; 7 positions agree with TRBD1. The source is a human donor with Susac syndrome. The sequenced sample consisted of CD8+ T cells from PBMCs. CDR3: CSAKTGFSGEAFF. The CDR3 region has the DNA TGCAGTGCAAAGACAGGGTTTTCGGGTGAAGCTTTCTTT.